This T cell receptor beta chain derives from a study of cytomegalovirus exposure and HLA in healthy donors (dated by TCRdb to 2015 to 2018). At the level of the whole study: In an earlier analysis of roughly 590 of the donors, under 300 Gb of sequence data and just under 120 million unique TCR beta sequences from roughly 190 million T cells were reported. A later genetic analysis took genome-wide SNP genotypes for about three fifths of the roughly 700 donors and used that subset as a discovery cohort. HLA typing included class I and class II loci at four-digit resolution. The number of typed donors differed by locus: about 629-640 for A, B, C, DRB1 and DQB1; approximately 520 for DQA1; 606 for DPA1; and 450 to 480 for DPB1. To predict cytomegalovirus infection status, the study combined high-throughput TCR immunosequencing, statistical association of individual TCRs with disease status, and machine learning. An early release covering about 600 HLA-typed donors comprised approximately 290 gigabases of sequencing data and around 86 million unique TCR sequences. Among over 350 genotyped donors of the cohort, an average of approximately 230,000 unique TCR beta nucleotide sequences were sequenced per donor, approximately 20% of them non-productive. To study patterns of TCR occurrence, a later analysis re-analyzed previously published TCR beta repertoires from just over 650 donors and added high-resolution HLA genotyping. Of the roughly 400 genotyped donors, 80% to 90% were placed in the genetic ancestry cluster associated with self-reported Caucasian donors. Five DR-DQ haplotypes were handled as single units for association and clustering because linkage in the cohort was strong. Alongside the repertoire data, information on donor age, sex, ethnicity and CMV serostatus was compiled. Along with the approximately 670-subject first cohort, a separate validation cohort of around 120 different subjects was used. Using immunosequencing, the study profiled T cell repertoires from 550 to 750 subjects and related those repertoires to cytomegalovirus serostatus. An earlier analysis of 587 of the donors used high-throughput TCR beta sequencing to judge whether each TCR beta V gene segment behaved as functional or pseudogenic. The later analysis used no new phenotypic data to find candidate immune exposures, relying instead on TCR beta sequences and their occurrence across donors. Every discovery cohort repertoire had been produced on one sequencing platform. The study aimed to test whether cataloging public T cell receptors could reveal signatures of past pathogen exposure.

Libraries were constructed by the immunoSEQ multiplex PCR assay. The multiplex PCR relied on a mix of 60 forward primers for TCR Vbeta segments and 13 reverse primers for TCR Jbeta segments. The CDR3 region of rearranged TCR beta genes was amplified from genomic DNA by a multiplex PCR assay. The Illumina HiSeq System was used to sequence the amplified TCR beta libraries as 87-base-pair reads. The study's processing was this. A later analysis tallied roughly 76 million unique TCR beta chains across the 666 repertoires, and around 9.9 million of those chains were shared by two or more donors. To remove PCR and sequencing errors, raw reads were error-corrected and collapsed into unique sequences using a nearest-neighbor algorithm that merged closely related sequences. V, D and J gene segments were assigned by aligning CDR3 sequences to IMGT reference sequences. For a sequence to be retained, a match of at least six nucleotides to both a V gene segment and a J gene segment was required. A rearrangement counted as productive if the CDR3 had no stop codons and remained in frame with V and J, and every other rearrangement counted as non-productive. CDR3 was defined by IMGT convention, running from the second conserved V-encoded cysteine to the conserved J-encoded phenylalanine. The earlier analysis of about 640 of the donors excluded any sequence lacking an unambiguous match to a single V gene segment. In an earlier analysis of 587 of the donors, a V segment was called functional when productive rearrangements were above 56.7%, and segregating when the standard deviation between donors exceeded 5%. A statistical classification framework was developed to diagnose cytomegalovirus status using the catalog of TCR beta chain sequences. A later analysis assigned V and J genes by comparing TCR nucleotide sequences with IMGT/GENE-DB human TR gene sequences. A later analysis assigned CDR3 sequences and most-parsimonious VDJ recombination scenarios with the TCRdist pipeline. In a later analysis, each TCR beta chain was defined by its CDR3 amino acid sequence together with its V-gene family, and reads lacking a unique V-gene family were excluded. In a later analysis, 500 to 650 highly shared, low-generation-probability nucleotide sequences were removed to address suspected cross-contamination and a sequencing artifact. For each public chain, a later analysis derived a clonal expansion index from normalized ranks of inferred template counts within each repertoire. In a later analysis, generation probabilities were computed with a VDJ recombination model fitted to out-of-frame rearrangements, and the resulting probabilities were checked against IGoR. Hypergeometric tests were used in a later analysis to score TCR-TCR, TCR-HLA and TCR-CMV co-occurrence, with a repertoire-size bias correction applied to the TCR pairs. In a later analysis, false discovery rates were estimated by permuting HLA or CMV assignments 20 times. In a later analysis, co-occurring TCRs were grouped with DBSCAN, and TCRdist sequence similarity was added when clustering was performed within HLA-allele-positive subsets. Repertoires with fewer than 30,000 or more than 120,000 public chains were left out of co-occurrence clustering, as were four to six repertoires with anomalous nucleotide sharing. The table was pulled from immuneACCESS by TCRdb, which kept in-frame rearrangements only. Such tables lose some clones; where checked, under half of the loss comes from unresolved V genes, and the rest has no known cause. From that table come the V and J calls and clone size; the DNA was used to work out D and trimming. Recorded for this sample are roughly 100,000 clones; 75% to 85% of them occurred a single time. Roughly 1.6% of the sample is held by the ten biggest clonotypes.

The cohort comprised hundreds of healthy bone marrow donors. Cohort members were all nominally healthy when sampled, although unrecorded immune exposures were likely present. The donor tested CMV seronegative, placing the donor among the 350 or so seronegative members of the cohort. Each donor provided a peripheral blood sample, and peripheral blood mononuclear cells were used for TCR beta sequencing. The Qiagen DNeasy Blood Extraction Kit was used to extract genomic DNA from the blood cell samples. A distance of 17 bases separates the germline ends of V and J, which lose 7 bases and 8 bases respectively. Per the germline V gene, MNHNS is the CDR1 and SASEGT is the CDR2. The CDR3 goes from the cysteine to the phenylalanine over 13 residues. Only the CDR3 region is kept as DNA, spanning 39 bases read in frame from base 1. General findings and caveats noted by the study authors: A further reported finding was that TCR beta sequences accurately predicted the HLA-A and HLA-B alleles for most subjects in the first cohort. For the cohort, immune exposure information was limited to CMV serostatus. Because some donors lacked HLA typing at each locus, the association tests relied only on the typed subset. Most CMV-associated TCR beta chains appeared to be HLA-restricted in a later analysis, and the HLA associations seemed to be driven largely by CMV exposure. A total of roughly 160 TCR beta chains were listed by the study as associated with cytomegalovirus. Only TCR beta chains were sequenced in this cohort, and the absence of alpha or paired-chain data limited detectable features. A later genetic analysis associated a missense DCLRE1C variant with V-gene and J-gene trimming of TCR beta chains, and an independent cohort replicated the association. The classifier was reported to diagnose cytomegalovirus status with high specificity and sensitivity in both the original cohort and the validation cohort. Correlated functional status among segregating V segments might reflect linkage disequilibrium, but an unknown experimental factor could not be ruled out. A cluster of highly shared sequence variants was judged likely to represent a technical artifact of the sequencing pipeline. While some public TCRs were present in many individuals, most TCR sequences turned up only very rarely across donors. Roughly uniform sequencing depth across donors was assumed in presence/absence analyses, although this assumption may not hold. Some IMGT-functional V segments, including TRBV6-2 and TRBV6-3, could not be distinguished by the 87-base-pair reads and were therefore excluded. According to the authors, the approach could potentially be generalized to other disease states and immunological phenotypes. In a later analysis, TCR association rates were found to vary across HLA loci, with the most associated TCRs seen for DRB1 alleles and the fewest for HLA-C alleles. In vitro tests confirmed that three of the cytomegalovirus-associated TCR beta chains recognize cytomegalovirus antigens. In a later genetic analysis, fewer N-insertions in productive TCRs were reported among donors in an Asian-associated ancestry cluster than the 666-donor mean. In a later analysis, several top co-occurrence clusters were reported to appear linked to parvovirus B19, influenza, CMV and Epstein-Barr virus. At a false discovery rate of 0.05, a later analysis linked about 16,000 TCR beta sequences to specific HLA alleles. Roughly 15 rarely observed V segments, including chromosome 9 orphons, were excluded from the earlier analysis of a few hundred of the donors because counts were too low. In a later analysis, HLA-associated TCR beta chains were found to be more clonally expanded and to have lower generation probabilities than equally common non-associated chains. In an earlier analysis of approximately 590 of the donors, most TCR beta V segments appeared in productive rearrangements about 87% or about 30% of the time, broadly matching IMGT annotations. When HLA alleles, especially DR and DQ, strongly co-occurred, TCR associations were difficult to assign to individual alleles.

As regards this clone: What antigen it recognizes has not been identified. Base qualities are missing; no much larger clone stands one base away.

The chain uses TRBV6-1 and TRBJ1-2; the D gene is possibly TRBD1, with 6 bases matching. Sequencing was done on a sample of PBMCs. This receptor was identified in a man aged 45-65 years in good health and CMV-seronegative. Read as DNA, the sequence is TGTGCCAGCACCGTGGGGACATTCCTAGGCTACACCTTC. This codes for CASTVGTFLGYTF.